These 8 T cell receptor beta chains originate from one sample sequenced in a study of early T cells in non-severe SARS-CoV-2 infection. TCRdb re-derived calls from the 5' RACE reads in MiXCR, one entry per CDR3 protein. There are about 89,000 distinct CDR3 sequences in the sample; over 15% occur only once, and 5% to 5.5% lies in the top ten. The material sequenced was whole blood, taken at baseline. These receptors all stem from an adult who was a healthcare worker with PCR-confirmed SARS-CoV-2 infection or an uninfected control (not recorded which).

The chain links TRBV28 to TRBJ2-1; D remains ambiguous. The length of the CDR3 is 14 residues. Germline lookup yields CDR1 MDHEN and CDR2 SYDVKM. V was cut by 2 bases and J by 6 bases, with 11 bases left in between. The CDR3: CASSLSSSGNEQFF. In DNA, the CDR3 is TGTGCCAGCAGTTTAAGTTCTTCCGGCAATGAGCAGTTCTTC.

The gene calls are TRBV27 and TRBJ2-7; 9 bases match TRBD1. The germline CDR1 and CDR2 sequences are MNHEY and SMNVEV (reference sequence). The CDR3 is made up of 15 amino acids. Germline trimming cut 6 bases from V and 5 bases from J; bases unmatched to any gene: 11. CDR3: CASRPLGDRDHEQYF. In DNA, the CDR3 is TGTGCCAGCAGGCCCCTGGGGGACAGGGATCACGAGCAGTACTTC.

CDR3 amino acids: CSARRQGLRTGELFF. The CDR3 coding sequence is TGCAGTGCTAGGAGGCAGGGTTTGAGGACCGGGGAGCTGTTTTTT. The gene calls are TRBV20-1 and TRBJ2-2, with D possibly being TRBD1 (5 bases). Trimming pared 3 bases from V and 5 bases from J, leaving 16 bases between. Germline values: CDR1 DFQATT, CDR2 SNEGSKA (reference sequence). This CDR3 region has 15 residues.

The rearrangement links TRBV13 to TRBJ2-1; 11 bases align to TRBD2. This CDR3 has 15 amino acids. Germline values: CDR1 PRHDT, CDR2 FYEKMQ (reference sequence). The V segment lost 5 bases and the J segment 6 bases; nucleotides outside the gene matches: 6. CDR3 protein: CASSQGTSGFNEQFF. CDR3 nucleotides: TGTGCCAGCAGCCAAGGGACTAGCGGATTCAATGAGCAGTTCTTC.

The V and J genes are TRBV7-2 and TRBJ1-2; no reliable D call. CDR3 size: 14 residues. The V gene lost 1 base and the J gene lost 4 bases, with 10 bases spanning the gap. From germline, CDR1 is SGHTA and CDR2 FQGNSA. CDR3 protein: CASSLELGSYGYTF. The CDR3 coding sequence is TGTGCCAGCAGCTTAGAATTGGGGAGCTATGGCTACACCTTC.

The chain uses TRBV18 and TRBJ2-2; 11 nucleotides line up with TRBD2. CDR1 and CDR2 from the germline V gene are KGHSH and LQKENI. The J segment lost 3 bases and the V segment lost 5 bases, leaving 2 bases of the junction unmatched. The CDR3 is 15 residues long. The DNA for the CDR3 is TGTGCCAGCTCAGGGACTAGCGGCTACACCGGGGAGCTGTTTTTT. Translation gives CASSGTSGYTGELFF.

This clonotype was detected only a few times. The chain employs TRBV4-2 and TRBJ2-5; D gene uncertain. Trimming shortened V by 0 bases and J by 5 bases, and 7 bases separated the two germline ends. CDR1 is LGHNA and CDR2 is YNFKEQ in the germline V gene. This CDR3 comprises 13 residues. Here the CDR3 DNA reads TGTGCCAGCAGCCAAGATGAAGGTGAGACCCAGTACTTC. This encodes CASSQDEGETQYF.

The V gene is TRBV28, the J gene TRBJ2-2; 13 bases fit TRBD2. Per the germline V gene, CDR1 is MDHEN and CDR2 is SYDVKM. The CDR3 has 17 amino acids. The trim removed 1 base at V and 8 bases at J, leaving 7 bases unmatched. CDR3 bases: TGTGCCAGCAGTTTATTACTAGCGGGAGGGCCTGGAGGGGAGCTGTTTTTT. Amino acids: CASSLLLAGGPGGELFF.